The 27 T cell receptor beta chains below all came from one sample that was sequenced in a study of blood T cell repertoires in COVID-19. Libraries were prepared by immunoSEQ multiplex PCR; TCRdb keeps only in-frame clonotypes and omits some of them. The repertoire holds around 300,000 clones, over 75% seen once, with less than 5.5% in the top ten. The sample consisted of PBMCs or T cells enriched from blood (not recorded which). The receptors here all came from a man between 25 and 39 years old who had recovered from COVID-19.

The V call is TRBV2, the J call TRBJ2-3, with 7 bases that match TRBD1. With 6 bases clipped from V and 1 base from J, the junction kept 10 bases outside the gene matches. CDR3 length equals 16 residues. Germline loops: CDR1 SNHLY, CDR2 FYNNEI. CDR3 bases: TGTGCCAGCAGGGCGCGACAGGGAAGCGGCACAGATACGCAGTATTTT. This gives the protein CASRARQGSGTDTQYF.

The rearrangement links TRBV10-3 to TRBJ1-6; D uncertain. CDR1 and CDR2 (germline): ENHRY, SYGVKD. The CDR3 loop spans 13 amino acids. Trimming removed 7 bases from V and 8 bases from J, with 12 bases in between. The CDR3 region is CAIKKDGDSPLHF. The DNA for the CDR3 is TGTGCCATCAAGAAGGACGGGGATTCACCCCTCCACTTT.

The gene calls are TRBV29-1 and TRBJ2-5; 9 nucleotides align to TRBD2. Germline V gene lookup returns CDR1 SQVTM and CDR2 ANQGSEA. The V segment lost 4 bases and the J segment 5 bases; nucleotides outside the gene matches: 5. This CDR3 is built from 13 residues. The CDR3 loop reads CSVALAGAETQYF. DNA of the CDR3: TGCAGCGTTGCCTTAGCGGGGGCGGAGACCCAGTACTTC. The full variable domain, with the rest looked up from reference TRBV29-1 and TRBJ2-5, is SAVISQKPSRDICQRGTSLTIQCQVDSQVTMMFWYRQQPGQSLTLIATANQGSEATYESGFVIDKFPISRPNLTFSTLTVSNMSPEDSSIYLCSVALAGAETQYFGPGTRLLVL.

The chain recombines TRBV7-3 with TRBJ2-3; tentative D call: TRBD1 (5 bases). Trimming cost V 2 bases and J 0 bases, with 9 bases left between them. The germline V gene has CDR1 SGHTA and CDR2 FQGTGA. This CDR3 is 15 amino acids long. The CDR3 loop is CASSLGAISTDTQYF. In DNA, the CDR3 is TGTGCCAGCAGCTTAGGGGCAATAAGCACAGATACGCAGTATTTT.

This chain joins TRBV2 and TRBJ1-1, with D uncertain. The V gene's germline CDR1 is SNHLY and CDR2 FYNNEI. With 6 bases removed from V and 1 base from J, the gap between germline ends came to 9 bases. This CDR3 has 13 residues. This CDR3 is CASSLTENTEAFF. The CDR3 nucleotides are TGTGCCAGCAGCCTAACAGAGAACACTGAAGCTTTCTTT.

This clone was observed a single time. CDR3 amino acids: CASSAVSYEQYF. In DNA form, the CDR3 reads TGTGCCAGCAGTGCAGTTTCCTACGAGCAGTACTTC. This sequence joins TRBV2 and TRBJ2-7; D is unclear. The CDR3 has 12 residues. Germline CDR1 and CDR2: SNHLY and FYNNEI. Trimming shortened V by 4 bases and J by 1 base, and 5 bases separated the two germline ends.

The chain uses TRBV7-9 and TRBJ2-7, with 11 positions matching TRBD2. CDR1 SEHNR and CDR2 FQNEAQ come from the germline V gene (reference sequence). V dropped 2 bases and J dropped 3; count of bases not matched to a gene: 0. The CDR3 is 14 amino acids. The CDR3 region is CASSLLAGGYEQYF. The CDR3 DNA is TGTGCCAGCAGCTTACTAGCGGGGGGCTACGAGCAGTACTTC.

This clone appeared a single time. V gene TRBV14 combines with J gene TRBJ2-7; 8 positions agree with TRBD1. Per the germline V gene, CDR1 is SGHDN and CDR2 is FVKESK. J gave up 3 bases and V 10 bases, and 14 bases lay outside the gene matches. CDR3 size: 15 residues. This chain's CDR3 is CATSPGDRGIYEQYF. The CDR3 bases are TGTGCCACTTCCCCCGGTGACAGGGGCATCTACGAGCAGTACTTC.

J is TRBJ1-5 and V is TRBV7-9; D perhaps matches TRBD1 (5 bases). CDR3 length: 12 residues. Germline lookup yields CDR1 SEHNR and CDR2 FQNEAQ (reference sequence). Trimming pared 11 bases from V and 3 bases from J, leaving 11 bases between. The CDR3 protein is CAWGEFNQPQHF. Here the CDR3 DNA reads TGTGCCTGGGGGGAGTTCAATCAGCCCCAGCATTTT.

The CDR3 DNA reads as TGTGCCAGCAGAGTGACAGGATCGTTGAACACTGAAGCTTTCTTT. It encodes CASRVTGSLNTEAFF. The chain combines TRBV2 with TRBJ1-1; D may be TRBD1 (6 bases). Germline assignment: CDR1 SNHLY and CDR2 FYNNEI. The CDR3 loop spans 15 amino acids. Trimming took 6 bases from V and 0 from J, leaving 14 bases between them.

V usage is TRBV28 and J usage is TRBJ2-5; weak D call: TRBD1 (6 bases). The germline V gene encodes CDR1 MDHEN and CDR2 SYDVKM. V was pared by 7 bases and J by 4 bases, with 16 bases between. The CDR3 totals 14 residues. Here the CDR3 reads CASIGAGEGETQYF. As DNA, the CDR3 is TGTGCCAGCATAGGGGCAGGGGAAGGAGAGACCCAGTACTTC.

The rearrangement links TRBV7-6 to TRBJ2-1, with no clear D. V was shortened by 2 bases and J by 8 bases, with 13 bases between the two germline ends. Germline-derived CDR1 and CDR2 are SGHVS and FNYEAQ. The length of the CDR3 is 14 residues. The CDR3 region has the DNA TGTGCCAGCAGCTTAAACTTCTTGAGCTATGAGCAGTTCTTC. The encoded protein is CASSLNFLSYEQFF.

This clone was seen only a few times. The gene calls are TRBV6-1 and TRBJ1-6, with a possible D match to TRBD1 (6 bases). This CDR3 has 16 amino acids. V shed 4 bases and J shed 4 bases, with 14 bases lying between them. Germline V CDR1 and CDR2: MNHNS, SASEGT. The DNA for the CDR3 is TGTGCCAGCAGTGGGGGGACGGACAGATATAATTCACCCCTCCACTTT. Encoded protein: CASSGGTDRYNSPLHF.

The V call is TRBV5-1, the J call TRBJ1-3; 7 bases line up with TRBD1. The CDR3 has 17 residues. In germline, CDR1 is SGHRS, CDR2 YFSETQ. J lost 3 bases, V lost 2 bases, and 11 bases had no gene match. The CDR3 DNA follows: TGCGCCAGCAGCTTCAAAGGTATACGGGACAGTGGAAACACCATATATTTT. Amino acids: CASSFKGIRDSGNTIYF.

This clone was counted a single time. The chain recombines TRBV5-5 with TRBJ1-2; D is perhaps TRBD1 (6 bases). The CDR3 spans 16 residues. V lost 4 bases to trimming and J lost 2 bases, with 18 bases between them. CDR1 is SGHKS and CDR2 is YYEKEE in the germline V gene (reference sequence). The CDR3 coding sequence is TGTGCCAGCAGCCAGATGTTGGGACATGCCAACTATGGCTACACCTTC. Its protein is CASSQMLGHANYGYTF.

The V call is TRBV5-1, the J call TRBJ2-1; 10 positions agree with TRBD2. The V gene's germline CDR1 is SGHRS and CDR2 YFSETQ. V shed 2 bases and J 6 bases; nucleotides not matched to a gene: 11. The CDR3 has 17 residues. The CDR3 DNA is TGCGCCAGCAGCTTCCAATTCGGACTAGCGGTGTCCAATGAGCAGTTCTTC. The encoded protein is CASSFQFGLAVSNEQFF.

The chain combines TRBV28 with TRBJ1-5; 7 bases are shared with TRBD1. The CDR3 loop spans 14 amino acids. V lost 8 bases to trimming and J lost 6 bases; unmatched junction nucleotides: 10. Germline CDR1 reads MDHEN; CDR2 reads SYDVKM. CDR3 residues: CASGPTGVRQPQHF. The CDR3 bases are TGTGCCAGCGGCCCTACAGGGGTCCGTCAGCCCCAGCATTTT.

The chain uses TRBV23-1 and TRBJ1-4, with 9 bases lining up with TRBD1. TRBV23-1 is an open reading frame, and its role is uncertain. Unmatched junction bases numbered 16, after V lost 3 bases and J lost 8 bases. CDR3 length: 18 amino acids. CDR3 in DNA: TGCGCCAGCAGTCACAATAAAACCGAACAGGGGGCTGAAGAAAAACTGTTTTTT. This gives the protein CASSHNKTEQGAEEKLFF.

This chain joins TRBV4-1 and TRBJ1-1, with D possibly TRBD1 on 5 matching bases. CDR3 length equals 14 residues. Looked up from germline, CDR1 is MGHRA and CDR2 is YSYEKL. V was pared by 0 bases and J by 8 bases, with 13 bases between. The CDR3 nucleotides are TGCGCCAGCAGCCAAGAGGTCGCTGGGGCAGAAGCTTTCTTT. As protein: CASSQEVAGAEAFF.

The chain carries TRBV28 and TRBJ2-3, with D tentatively TRBD2 (7 bases). The CDR3 sequence is 14 residues long. Germline CDR1 MDHEN, CDR2 SYDVKM. The V end lost 2 bases, the J end lost 4 bases, and 10 bases lay between the germline ends. In DNA form, the CDR3 reads TGTGCCAGCAGTTTAAGGGGGGGCCCAGATACGCAGTATTTT. Amino acid sequence: CASSLRGGPDTQYF.

CDR3 protein: CASSPATGASTDTQYF. The CDR3 DNA is TGTGCCAGCTCACCAGCAACAGGGGCTAGCACAGATACGCAGTATTTT. The V and J genes are TRBV18 and TRBJ2-3; TRBD1 matches 7 bases. CDR1 and CDR2 from the germline V gene are KGHSH and LQKENI. With 2 bases clipped from V and 0 bases from J, the junction kept 5 bases outside the gene matches. This CDR3 contains 16 residues.

This clone was picked up one time. The V and J genes are TRBV6-5 and TRBJ2-5, with no clear D. The CDR3 consists of 13 residues. Trimming took 3 bases from V and 3 from J, leaving 8 bases between them. Germline assignment: CDR1 MNHEY and CDR2 SVGAGI. This chain's CDR3 is CASSYLSEETQYF. The CDR3, as DNA: TGTGCCAGCAGTTATCTCTCAGAAGAGACCCAGTACTTC.

Concerning this clone itself: An end of the junction differs from the germline gene, which may be a read error. The chain links TRBV11-2 to TRBJ2-2; 9 nucleotides align to TRBD2. The germline CDR1 and CDR2 sequences are SGHAT and FQNNGV. The CDR3 contains 13 residues. CDR3 protein: CASRLAGTGELFF. CDR3 coding DNA: TGTGCCAGCAGGCTAGCGGGGACCGGGGAGCTATTTTTT.

V is TRBV7-8 and J is TRBJ1-4; the match to TRBD1 covers 9 bases. CDR3 size: 15 residues. Germline lookup yields CDR1 SGHVS and CDR2 FQNEAQ. Trimming cost V 3 bases and J 5 bases; bases outside gene matches: 4. The CDR3 reads CASSLGTGRNEKLFF. The CDR3 DNA is TGTGCCAGCAGCTTGGGGACAGGGCGGAATGAAAAACTGTTTTTT.

The V call is TRBV30, the J call TRBJ1-3; perhaps TRBD1 as D (5 bases). CDR1 and CDR2 from the germline V gene are GTSNPN and SVGIG (reference sequence). The length of the CDR3 is 13 residues. V dropped 1 base and J dropped 4 bases, with 8 bases sitting between them. The CDR3 region has the DNA TGTGCCTGGAGTGGTAGGGGCGGAAACACCATATATTTT. Its protein is CAWSGRGGNTIYF.

The chain uses TRBV5-1 and TRBJ1-3; 7 nucleotides line up with TRBD1. With V trimmed by 4 bases and J by 3 bases, 10 bases remained unmatched. This CDR3 is built from 16 residues. Germline assignment: CDR1 SGHRS and CDR2 YFSETQ. In nucleotides, the CDR3 is TGCGCCAGCAGCCCGAATAGGGACAGCAGTGGAAACACCATATATTTT. Translated: CASSPNRDSSGNTIYF.

The chain uses TRBV5-1 and TRBJ2-2, with TRBD1 as a possible D gene (6 bases). The V gene lost 4 bases and the J gene lost 1 base, with 17 bases spanning the gap. CDR1 is SGHRS, CDR2 YFSETQ, per germline. The CDR3 loop spans 17 amino acids. In nucleotides, the CDR3 is TGCGCCAGCAGCGTGAACAGGGTCCTGCGGAACACCGGGGAGCTGTTTTTT. Its protein product is CASSVNRVLRNTGELFF.